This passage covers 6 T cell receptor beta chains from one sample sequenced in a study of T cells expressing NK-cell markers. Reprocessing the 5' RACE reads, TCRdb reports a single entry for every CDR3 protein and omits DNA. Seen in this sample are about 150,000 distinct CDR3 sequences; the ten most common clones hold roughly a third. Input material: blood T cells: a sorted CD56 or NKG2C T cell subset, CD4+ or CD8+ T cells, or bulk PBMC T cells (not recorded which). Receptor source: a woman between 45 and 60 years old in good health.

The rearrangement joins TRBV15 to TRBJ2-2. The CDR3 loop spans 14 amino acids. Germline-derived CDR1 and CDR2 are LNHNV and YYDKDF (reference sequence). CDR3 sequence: CATSGDSNTGELFF.

The CDR3 here is CASNQREGDNEQFF. The chain links TRBV4-1 to TRBJ2-1; lacking DNA, the TRBD2 call made by TCRdb goes unchecked. Germline lookup yields CDR1 MGHRA and CDR2 YSYEKL. This CDR3 region has 14 residues.

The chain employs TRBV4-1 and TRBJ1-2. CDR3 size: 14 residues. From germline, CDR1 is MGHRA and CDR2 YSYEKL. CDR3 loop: CASSQEGMDYGYTF.

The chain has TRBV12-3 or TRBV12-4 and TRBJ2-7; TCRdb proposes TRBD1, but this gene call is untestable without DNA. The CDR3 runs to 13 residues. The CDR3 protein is CASSPQGAIEQYF.

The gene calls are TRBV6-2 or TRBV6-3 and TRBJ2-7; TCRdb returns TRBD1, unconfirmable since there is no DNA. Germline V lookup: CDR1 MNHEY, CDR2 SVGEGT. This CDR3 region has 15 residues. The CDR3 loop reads CASSPSGGGSHEQYF.

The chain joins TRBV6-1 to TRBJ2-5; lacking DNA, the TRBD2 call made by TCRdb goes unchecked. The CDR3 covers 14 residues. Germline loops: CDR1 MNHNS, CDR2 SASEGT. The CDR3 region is CASSSGRAVETQYF.